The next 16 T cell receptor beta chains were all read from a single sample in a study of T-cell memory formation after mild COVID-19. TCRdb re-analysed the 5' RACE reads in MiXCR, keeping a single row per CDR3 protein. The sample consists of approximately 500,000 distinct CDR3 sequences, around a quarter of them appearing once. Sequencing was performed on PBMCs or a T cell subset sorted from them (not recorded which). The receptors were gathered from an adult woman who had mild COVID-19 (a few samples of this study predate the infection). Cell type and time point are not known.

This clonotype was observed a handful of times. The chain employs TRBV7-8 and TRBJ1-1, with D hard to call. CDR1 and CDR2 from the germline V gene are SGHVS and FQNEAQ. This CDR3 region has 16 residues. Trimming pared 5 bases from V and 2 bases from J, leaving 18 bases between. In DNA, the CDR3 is TGTGCCAGCAGCCTGGGATTGCCCCCATCAAACACTGAAGCTTTCTTT. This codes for CASSLGLPPSNTEAFF.

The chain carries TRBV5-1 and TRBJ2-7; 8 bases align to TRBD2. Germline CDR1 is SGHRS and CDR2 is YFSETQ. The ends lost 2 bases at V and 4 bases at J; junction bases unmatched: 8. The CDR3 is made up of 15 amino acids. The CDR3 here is CASSLDTSGDYEQYF. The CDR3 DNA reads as TGCGCCAGCAGCTTAGATACTAGCGGAGATTACGAGCAGTACTTC.

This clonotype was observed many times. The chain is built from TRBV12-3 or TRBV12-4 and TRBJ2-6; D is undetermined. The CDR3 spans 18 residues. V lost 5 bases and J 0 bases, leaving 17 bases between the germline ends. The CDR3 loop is CASSPRTRTSSGANVLTF. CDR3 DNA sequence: TGTGCCAGCAGTCCACGGACCCGTACCTCCTCTGGGGCCAACGTCCTGACTTTC.

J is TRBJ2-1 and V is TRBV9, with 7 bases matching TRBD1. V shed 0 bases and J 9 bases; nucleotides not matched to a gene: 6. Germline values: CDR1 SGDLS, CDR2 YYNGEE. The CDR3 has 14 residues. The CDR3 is CASSVVGQAIEQFF. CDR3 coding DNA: TGTGCCAGCAGCGTAGTAGGACAGGCGATTGAGCAGTTCTTC.

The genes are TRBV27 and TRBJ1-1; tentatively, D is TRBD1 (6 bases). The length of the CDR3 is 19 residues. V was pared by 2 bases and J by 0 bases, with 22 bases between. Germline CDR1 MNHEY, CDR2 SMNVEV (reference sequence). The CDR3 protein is CASSLRGTGGVKMNTEAFF. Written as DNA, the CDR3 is TGTGCCAGCAGTTTAAGGGGGACGGGAGGTGTTAAAATGAACACTGAAGCTTTCTTT.

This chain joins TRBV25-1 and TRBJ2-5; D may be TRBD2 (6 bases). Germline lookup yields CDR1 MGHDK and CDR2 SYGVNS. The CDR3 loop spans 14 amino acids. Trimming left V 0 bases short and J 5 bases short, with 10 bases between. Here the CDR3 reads CASSEYGGRETQYF. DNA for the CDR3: TGTGCCAGCAGTGAATATGGAGGGAGGGAGACCCAGTACTTC.

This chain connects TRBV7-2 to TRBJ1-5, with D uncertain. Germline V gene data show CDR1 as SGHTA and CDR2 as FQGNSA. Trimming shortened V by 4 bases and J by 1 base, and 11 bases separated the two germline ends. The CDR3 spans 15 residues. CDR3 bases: TGTGCCAGCAGCTCGACTTATGGAAGCAATCAGCCCCAGCATTTT. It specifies CASSSTYGSNQPQHF.

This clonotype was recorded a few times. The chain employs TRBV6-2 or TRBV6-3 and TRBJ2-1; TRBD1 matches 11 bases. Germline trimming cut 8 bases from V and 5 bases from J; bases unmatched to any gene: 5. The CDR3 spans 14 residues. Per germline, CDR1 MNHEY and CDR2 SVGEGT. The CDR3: CASVRDRGNNEQFF. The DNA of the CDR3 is TGTGCCAGCGTACGGGACAGGGGGAACAATGAGCAGTTCTTC.

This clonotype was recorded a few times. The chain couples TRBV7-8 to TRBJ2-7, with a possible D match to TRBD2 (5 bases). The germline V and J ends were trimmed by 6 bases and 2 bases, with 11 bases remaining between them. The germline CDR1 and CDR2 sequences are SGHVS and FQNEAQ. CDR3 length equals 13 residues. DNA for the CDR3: TGTGCCAGCAGTGCCGGGAAGGCCTACGAGCAGTACTTC. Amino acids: CASSAGKAYEQYF.

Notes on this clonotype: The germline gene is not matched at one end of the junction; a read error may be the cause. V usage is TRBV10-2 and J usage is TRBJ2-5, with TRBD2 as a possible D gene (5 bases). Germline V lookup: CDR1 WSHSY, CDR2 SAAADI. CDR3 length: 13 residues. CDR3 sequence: CASLARNQETQYF. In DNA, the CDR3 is TGCGCCAGTTTAGCGAGGAACCAAGAGACACAGTACTTC.

CDR3 sequence reads: CSARDPYNNEQFF. Written as DNA, the CDR3 is TGCAGTGCTAGAGATCCCTATAACAATGAGCAGTTCTTC. This chain joins TRBV20-1 and TRBJ2-1; D uncertain. The ends were cut back, 0 bases at V and 5 bases at J, with 8 bases in the middle. The germline V gene encodes CDR1 DFQATT and CDR2 SNEGSKA (reference sequence). The CDR3 sequence is 13 residues long.

The CDR3 region has the DNA TGTGCCAGCAAAGCCGGGAACCAAAATGAAAAACTGTTTTTT. Protein sequence: CASKAGNQNEKLFF. The chain combines TRBV6-6 with TRBJ1-4, with D hard to call. CDR1 is MNHNY and CDR2 is SVGAGI in the germline V gene (reference sequence). The CDR3 totals 14 residues. V lost 7 bases and J 5 bases, leaving 14 bases between the germline ends.

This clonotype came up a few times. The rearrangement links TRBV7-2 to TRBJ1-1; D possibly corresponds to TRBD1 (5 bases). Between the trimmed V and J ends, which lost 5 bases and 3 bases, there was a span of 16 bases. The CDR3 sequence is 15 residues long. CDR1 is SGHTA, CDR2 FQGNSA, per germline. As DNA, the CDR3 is TGTGCCAGCAGCCGGGGACGCCAAGCCGACACTGAAGCTTTCTTT. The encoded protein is CASSRGRQADTEAFF. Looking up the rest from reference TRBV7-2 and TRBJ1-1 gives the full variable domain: GAGVSQSPSNKVTEKGKDVELRCDPISGHTALYWYRQSLGQGLEFLIYFQGNSAPDKSGLPSDRFSAERTGGSVSTLTIQRTQQEDSAVYLCASSRGRQADTEAFFGQGTRLTVV.

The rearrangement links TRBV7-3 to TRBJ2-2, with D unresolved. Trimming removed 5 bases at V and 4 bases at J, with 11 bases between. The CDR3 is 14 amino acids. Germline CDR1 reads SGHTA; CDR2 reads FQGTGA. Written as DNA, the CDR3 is TGTGCCAGCAGCCCGTCGGTCGCCACCGGGGAGCTGTTTTTT. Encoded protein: CASSPSVATGELFF.

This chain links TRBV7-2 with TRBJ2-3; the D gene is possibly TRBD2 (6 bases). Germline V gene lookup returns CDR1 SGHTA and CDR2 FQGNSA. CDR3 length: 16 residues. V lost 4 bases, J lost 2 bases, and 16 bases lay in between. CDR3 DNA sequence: TGTGCCAGCAGCTCCCGGTTCGGGGGTCCCACAGATACGCAGTATTTT. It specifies CASSSRFGGPTDTQYF.

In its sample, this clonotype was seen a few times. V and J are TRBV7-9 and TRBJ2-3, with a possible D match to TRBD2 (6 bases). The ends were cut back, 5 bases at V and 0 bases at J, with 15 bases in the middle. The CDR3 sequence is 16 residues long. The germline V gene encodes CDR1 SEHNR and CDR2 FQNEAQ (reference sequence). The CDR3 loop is CASSKILGLSTDTQYF. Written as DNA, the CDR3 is TGTGCCAGCAGCAAAATACTGGGACTTAGCACAGATACGCAGTATTTT. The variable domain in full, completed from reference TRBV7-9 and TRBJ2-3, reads DTGVSQNPRHKITKRGQNVTFRCDPISEHNRLYWYRQTLGQGPEFLTYFQNEAQLEKSRLLSDRFSAERPKGSFSTLEIQRTEQGDSAMYLCASSKILGLSTDTQYFGPGTRLTVL.